A single sample is the source of the 18 T cell receptor beta chains below, sequenced in a study of T cells in Graves' hyperthyroidism and ophthalmopathy. The CDR3 regions of TCR beta were amplified from RNA transcripts. Initially, a first-round RT-PCR of the TCR CDR3 employed the HTBI primer set. A single record per CDR3 protein comes from TCRdb applying MiXCR to the multiplex PCR reads. The sample yields roughly 530,000 distinct CDR3 sequences, approximately 17% seen once. The source material was blood. These receptors were taken from a woman between 18 and 29 years old with Graves' ophthalmopathy.

This chain connects TRBV7-3 to TRBJ2-3, with 7 bases lining up with TRBD2. V was clipped by 1 base and J by 2 bases; unmatched bases: 6. Per the germline V gene, CDR1 is SGHTA and CDR2 is FQGTGA. The CDR3 extends over 16 amino acids. The CDR3 nucleotides read TGTGCCAGCAGCTTAAAGGCTAGCGGCCTCACAGATACGCAGTATTTT. It specifies CASSLKASGLTDTQYF.

This clonotype came up many times. V and J are TRBV27 and TRBJ1-1; D is possibly TRBD1 (6 bases). CDR1 and CDR2 from the germline V gene are MNHEY and SMNVEV (reference sequence). V was shortened by 6 bases and J by 5 bases, with 16 bases between the two germline ends. The CDR3 covers 14 residues. CDR3: CASSLWGGPTEAFF. Written as DNA, the CDR3 is TGTGCCAGCAGCCTTTGGGGGGGGCCAACTGAAGCTTTCTTT.

The chain links TRBV28 to TRBJ2-3; 8 nucleotides match TRBD1. This CDR3 contains 14 residues. Per germline, CDR1 MDHEN and CDR2 SYDVKM. V was clipped by 5 bases and J by 6 bases; unmatched bases: 7. The CDR3 DNA sequence: TGTGCCAGCAGTGCCTGGCAGGGGGCGGATACGCAGTATTTT. Amino acids: CASSAWQGADTQYF.

The chain couples TRBV7-6 to TRBJ2-7; D perhaps matches TRBD1 (8 bases). The germline gives CDR1 SGHVS, CDR2 FNYEAQ. V was pared by 5 bases and J by 3 bases, with 17 bases between. This CDR3 comprises 15 residues. Written as DNA, the CDR3 is TGTGCCAGCAGCGCGGCTACAGGGGGGGACTACGAGCAGTACTTC. Its translation: CASSAATGGDYEQYF.

This clonotype turned up a few times. The chain combines TRBV20-1 with TRBJ1-2, with 7 bases matching TRBD1. There are 14 residues in the CDR3. Trimming at V came to 5 bases and at J to 3 bases, leaving 9 bases not matched to a gene. CDR1 is DFQATT, CDR2 SNEGSKA, per germline (reference sequence). The CDR3 DNA reads as TGCAGTGCTCCTCGACAGGGAGTGGACTATGGCTACACCTTC. This encodes CSAPRQGVDYGYTF.

This clonotype showed up many times. The rearrangement joins TRBV11-3 to TRBJ2-1, with TRBD2 as a possible D gene (6 bases). In germline, CDR1 is SGHNT, CDR2 YENEEA. This CDR3 is 16 amino acids long. Deletions cut 2 bases from V and 7 bases from J, with 18 bases between. In DNA, the CDR3 is TGTGCCAGCAGCTTACTTTCTACCGGGAGAAATAATGAGCAGTTCTTC. Encoded protein: CASSLLSTGRNNEQFF.

This clonotype has at least ten counts. The J gene is TRBJ2-7, the V gene TRBV20-1; 9 positions match TRBD2. The J segment lost 5 bases and the V segment lost 6 bases, leaving 11 bases of the junction unmatched. Germline values: CDR1 DFQATT, CDR2 SNEGSKA (reference sequence). This CDR3 has 14 residues. CDR3 DNA: TGCAGTGCCACGTTAGCGGGAGAGGGACACGAGCAGTACTTC. Amino acids: CSATLAGEGHEQYF.

This clonotype has more than one count but fewer than ten. The CDR3 protein is CASTTRAGGFEAFF. In nucleotides, the CDR3 is TGTGCCAGCACTACCAGGGCTGGAGGGTTTGAAGCTTTCTTT. This chain links TRBV6-1 with TRBJ1-1; tentatively, D is TRBD1 (5 bases). CDR3 length: 14 amino acids. Trimming took off 7 bases at V and 7 bases at J, with 19 bases between the two ends. Germline V gives CDR1 MNHNS, CDR2 SASEGT.

This clonotype was found a few times. The CDR3 bases are TGTGCCAGCAGTGCCCGGGGACAGGGGTACAATGAGCAGTTCTTC. Translated: CASSARGQGYNEQFF. This chain joins TRBV2 and TRBJ2-1; TRBD1 matches 10 bases. The CDR3 spans 15 residues. The junction had 4 bases not matched to a gene; V was cut back by 4 bases and J by 4 bases. Germline CDR1 and CDR2: SNHLY and FYNNEI.

Ten or more counts support this clonotype. CDR3 in DNA: TGTGCCAGCTCACCACCTGGGACAGGGGGAAGGACTGAAGCTTTCTTT. Translated: CASSPPGTGGRTEAFF. The gene calls are TRBV18 and TRBJ1-1; TRBD1 agrees at 11 bases. V shed 0 bases and J 5 bases; nucleotides not matched to a gene: 5. The CDR3 loop spans 16 amino acids. Germline values: CDR1 KGHSH, CDR2 LQKENI.

The table lists this clonotype with a few counts. J is TRBJ1-3 and V is TRBV19; 8 bases map to TRBD1. Germline V gives CDR1 LNHDA, CDR2 SQIVND (reference sequence). V gave up 7 bases and J gave up 0 bases; unmatched junction bases: 5. This CDR3 is 15 amino acids long. CDR3 nucleotides: TGTGCCAGTACCGACAGGGGAAACTCTGGAAACACCATATATTTT. Translating it yields CASTDRGNSGNTIYF. The variable domain in full, with the rest retrieved from reference TRBV19 and TRBJ1-3, is DGGITQSPKYLFRKEGQNVTLSCEQNLNHDAMYWYRQDPGQGLRLIYYSQIVNDFQKGDIAEGYSVSREKKESFPLTVTSAQKNPTAFYLCASTDRGNSGNTIYFGEGSWLTVV.

This clonotype was counted only a few times. V usage is TRBV7-8 and J usage is TRBJ1-2, with 7 nucleotides matching TRBD1. Germline V lookup: CDR1 SGHVS, CDR2 FQNEAQ. The trim removed 4 bases at V and 3 bases at J, leaving 8 bases unmatched. The CDR3 is 15 residues long. In nucleotides, the CDR3 is TGTGCCAGCAGCTCTATCAGGGGGTTTGACTATGGCTACACCTTC. It yields the protein CASSSIRGFDYGYTF.

Only a few counts were recorded for this clonotype. The gene calls are TRBV5-6 and TRBJ1-3; 7 nucleotides match TRBD1. Germline assignment: CDR1 SGHDT and CDR2 YYEEEE. The junction had 6 bases not matched to a gene; V was cut back by 3 bases and J by 6 bases. The CDR3 runs to 14 residues. The CDR3 reads CASSSDRDENTIYF. The CDR3 DNA reads as TGTGCCAGCAGCTCCGACAGGGACGAAAACACCATATATTTT.

This chain uses TRBV30 with TRBJ2-6; either TRBD1 or TRBD2 may fit D (5 bases each). Trimming removed 3 bases at V and 1 base at J, with 10 bases between. Looked up from germline, CDR1 is GTSNPN and CDR2 is SVGIG (reference sequence). This CDR3 spans 15 amino acids. The CDR3 loop reads CAWSLWGSGANVLTF. The DNA for the CDR3 is TGTGCCTGGAGCCTCTGGGGGTCTGGGGCCAACGTCCTGACTTTC.

CDR3 protein: CASSFDSLYSGGDNSPLHF. In DNA form, the CDR3 reads TGTGCCAGCAGTTTCGACAGCCTATATTCCGGTGGGGATAATTCACCCCTCCACTTT. The chain carries TRBV6-1 and TRBJ1-6; a possible D gene is TRBD1 (5 bases). V lost 5 bases and J 5 bases, leaving 25 bases between the germline ends. This CDR3 has 19 residues. Germline V gene sequence: CDR1 MNHNS, CDR2 SASEGT.

This clonotype was observed a few times. The chain recombines TRBV2 with TRBJ2-3, with 7 positions matching TRBD1. The CDR3 has 14 amino acids. Germline V gene lookup returns CDR1 SNHLY and CDR2 FYNNEI. The V segment lost 6 bases and the J segment 6 bases; nucleotides outside the gene matches: 9. CDR3 bases: TGTGCCAGCAGCGCACAGGGGTTGGGGGATACGCAGTATTTT. It specifies CASSAQGLGDTQYF. Complete variable domain (other parts from reference TRBV2 and TRBJ2-3): EPEVTQTPSHQVTQMGQEVILRCVPISNHLYFYWYRQILGQKVEFLVSFYNNEISEKSEIFDDQFSVERPDGSNFTLKIRSTKLEDSAMYFCASSAQGLGDTQYFGPGTRLTVL.

This clonotype has ten or more counts. The rearrangement joins TRBV29-1 to TRBJ1-4; 12 positions match TRBD1. The V gene end was trimmed by 0 bases and the J gene end by 8 bases; junction bases not matched to a gene: 4. CDR3 length: 15 amino acids. The germline V gene encodes CDR1 SQVTM and CDR2 ANQGSEA. Here the CDR3 DNA reads TGCAGCGTTGAAGACCGGGACAGGGGGCCAGAAAAACTGTTTTTT. This codes for CSVEDRDRGPEKLFF.

Concerning this clonotype: Germline and junction disagree at one end, which may indicate a read error. The chain links TRBV11-2 to TRBJ2-2; D is perhaps TRBD1 or TRBD2 (5 bases each). This CDR3 is built from 9 residues. Germline CDR1 reads SGHAT; CDR2 reads FQNNGV. The CDR3 loop is CASSGDLFF. In DNA form, the CDR3 reads TGTGCCAGCAGCGGGGACCTGTTTTTT. Full variable domain (missing parts from reference TRBV11-2 and TRBJ2-2): EAGVAQSPRYKIIEKRQSVAFWCNPISGHATLYWYQQILGQGPKLLIQFQNNGVVDDSQLPKDRFSAERLKGVDSTLKIQPAKLEDSAVYLCASSGDLFFGEGSRLTVL.